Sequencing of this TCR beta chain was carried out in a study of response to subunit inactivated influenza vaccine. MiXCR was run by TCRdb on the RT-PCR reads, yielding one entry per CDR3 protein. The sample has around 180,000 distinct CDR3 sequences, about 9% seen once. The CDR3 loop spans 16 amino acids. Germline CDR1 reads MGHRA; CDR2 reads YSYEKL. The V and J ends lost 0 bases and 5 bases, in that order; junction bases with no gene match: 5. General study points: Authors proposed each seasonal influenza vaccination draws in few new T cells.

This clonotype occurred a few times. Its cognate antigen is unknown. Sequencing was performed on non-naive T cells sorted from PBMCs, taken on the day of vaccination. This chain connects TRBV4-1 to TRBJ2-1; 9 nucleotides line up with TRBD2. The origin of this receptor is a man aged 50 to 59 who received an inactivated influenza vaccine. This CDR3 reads CASSQDPAGGHNEQFF. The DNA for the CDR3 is TGCGCCAGCAGCCAAGATCCAGCGGGGGGCCACAATGAGCAGTTCTTC.